Listed here are 17 T cell receptor beta chains from one sample, sequenced in a study of cytomegalovirus exposure and HLA in healthy donors. The primer mix had 60 Vbeta and 13 Jbeta primers. Clones were sequenced by immunoSEQ multiplex PCR, and TCRdb holds only the in-frame ones, with some missing. The top ten hold approximately 1.2% of the sample, which has about 170,000 clones, roughly 88% seen once. The sequenced material came from PBMCs. The receptors originated from a boy aged 2-15 years in good health and CMV-seronegative.

This chain uses TRBV28 with TRBJ2-1; tentatively, D is TRBD1 (6 bases). The V and J ends lost 8 bases and 2 bases respectively, with 13 bases between them. Germline CDR1 is MDHEN and CDR2 is SYDVKM. The CDR3 length is 14 residues. The CDR3: CASGRDTTYNEQFF. CDR3 DNA: TGTGCCAGCGGCCGGGACACGACCTACAATGAGCAGTTCTTC. Supplemented by reference TRBV28 and TRBJ2-1, the full variable domain reads DVKVTQSSRYLVKRTGEKVFLECVQDMDHENMFWYRQDPGLGLRLIYFSYDVKMKEKGDIPEGYSVSREKKERFSLILESASTNQTSMYLCASGRDTTYNEQFFGPGTRLTVL.

The chain carries TRBV7-2 and TRBJ1-5; TRBD1 is a possible D gene (5 bases). V lost 1 base, J lost 5 bases, and 12 bases lay in between. Germline V lookup: CDR1 SGHTA, CDR2 FQGNSA. The CDR3 has 15 amino acids. CDR3 region: CASSLDPGRYQPQHF. The DNA of the CDR3 is TGTGCCAGCAGCTTAGATCCAGGGCGGTATCAGCCCCAGCATTTT.

This chain uses TRBV4-1 with TRBJ2-3; TRBD2 agrees at 12 bases. This CDR3 has 19 residues. V was pared by 0 bases and J by 3 bases, with 10 bases of the junction left unmatched. The germline CDR1 and CDR2 sequences are MGHRA and YSYEKL. The CDR3 protein is CASSQDDPRLAGVTDTQYF. The CDR3, as DNA: TGCGCCAGCAGCCAAGATGATCCCCGACTAGCGGGAGTGACAGATACGCAGTATTTT.

This chain links TRBV19 with TRBJ1-2; tentatively, D is TRBD1 (5 bases). The CDR3 length is 12 residues. V was pared by 5 bases and J by 7 bases, with 11 bases between. Germline V gene sequence: CDR1 LNHDA, CDR2 SQIVND (reference sequence). Here the CDR3 reads CASSEQGRGYTF. The CDR3 bases are TGTGCCAGTAGTGAGCAGGGTCGTGGCTACACCTTC.

Written as DNA, the CDR3 is TGTGCCAGCAGCTTAGGCCTCCTGGGGGCGACTAACTATGGCTACACCTTC. Protein: CASSLGLLGATNYGYTF. The chain carries TRBV13 and TRBJ1-2, with a weak D call TRBD1 (6 bases). CDR1 and CDR2 from the germline V gene are PRHDT and FYEKMQ (reference sequence). The V and J ends lost 0 bases and 0 bases respectively, with 14 bases between them. The CDR3 is 17 residues long.

The rearrangement uses TRBV25-1 and TRBJ2-1, with TRBD2 matching 10 bases. The germline V gene has CDR1 MGHDK and CDR2 SYGVNS. The CDR3 is 16 residues long. With V trimmed by 4 bases and J by 3 bases, 6 bases remained unmatched. The CDR3 protein is CASSATPSGGYNEQFF. DNA of the CDR3: TGTGCCAGCAGTGCGACCCCTAGCGGGGGCTACAATGAGCAGTTCTTC.

The chain combines TRBV29-1 with TRBJ1-2; D gene ambiguous. Germline lookup yields CDR1 SQVTM and CDR2 ANQGSEA. This CDR3 has 14 residues. The germline V and J ends were trimmed by 4 bases and 0 bases, with 12 bases remaining between them. The CDR3 loop is CSVGGEEANYGYTF. The CDR3, as DNA: TGCAGCGTTGGCGGGGAGGAGGCTAACTATGGCTACACCTTC. Looking up the rest from reference TRBV29-1 and TRBJ1-2 gives the full variable domain: SAVISQKPSRDICQRGTSLTIQCQVDSQVTMMFWYRQQPGQSLTLIATANQGSEATYESGFVIDKFPISRPNLTFSTLTVSNMSPEDSSIYLCSVGGEEANYGYTFGSGTRLTVV.

The CDR3 loop reads CASSQLAGLNIGTGELFF. The DNA of the CDR3 is TGTGCCAGCAGCCAACTAGCGGGTCTTAACATCGGGACCGGGGAGCTGTTTTTT. This rearrangement joins TRBV14 to TRBJ2-2, with 8 bases lining up with TRBD2. Germline-derived CDR1 and CDR2 are SGHDN and FVKESK. The CDR3 totals 18 residues. The junction had 13 bases not matched to a gene; V was cut back by 2 bases and J by 5 bases.

This clone was detected only a few times. V is TRBV6-6 and J is TRBJ2-1; a possible D gene is TRBD1 (7 bases). The ends were cut back, 2 bases at V and 5 bases at J, with 16 bases in the middle. The CDR3 length is 16 residues. CDR1 MNHNY and CDR2 SVGAGI come from the germline V gene (reference sequence). The CDR3 DNA is TGTGCCAGCAGTTACGGGGGGACAGAACCCGACAATGAGCAGTTCTTC. It codes for CASSYGGTEPDNEQFF.

This sequence joins TRBV30 and TRBJ2-5, with D possibly being TRBD2 (6 bases). Trimming took off 0 bases at V and 3 bases at J, with 11 bases between the two ends. The CDR3 spans 14 residues. Germline values: CDR1 GTSNPN, CDR2 SVGIG (reference sequence). CDR3 in amino acids: CAWSVPPGEETQYF. Here the CDR3 DNA reads TGTGCCTGGAGTGTTCCCCCGGGGGAAGAGACCCAGTACTTC.

This clone was counted once. The chain employs TRBV19 and TRBJ1-1; 7 bases line up with TRBD1. Germline CDR1 reads LNHDA; CDR2 reads SQIVND (reference sequence). The length of the CDR3 is 13 residues. The trim removed 5 bases at V and 1 base at J, leaving 1 base unmatched. The CDR3 DNA sequence: TGTGCCAGTAGTCGGACAGGGAACACTGAAGCTTTCTTT. Protein product: CASSRTGNTEAFF.

V usage is TRBV19 and J usage is TRBJ1-1; 7 positions match TRBD1. The CDR3 consists of 13 residues. Germline loops: CDR1 LNHDA, CDR2 SQIVND (reference sequence). The J segment lost 2 bases and the V segment lost 8 bases, leaving 5 bases of the junction unmatched. The CDR3 sequence: CASSTGQNTEAFF. The CDR3 nucleotides read TGTGCCAGTTCGACAGGGCAAAACACTGAAGCTTTCTTT. The full variable domain, completed using reference TRBV19 and TRBJ1-1, is DGGITQSPKYLFRKEGQNVTLSCEQNLNHDAMYWYRQDPGQGLRLIYYSQIVNDFQKGDIAEGYSVSREKKESFPLTVTSAQKNPTAFYLCASSTGQNTEAFFGQGTRLTVV.

With respect to this clone: One junction end does not reproduce the germline sequence, and a read error may be involved. The J gene is TRBJ2-5, the V gene TRBV28; 7 bases agree with TRBD1. The V gene's germline CDR1 is MDHEN and CDR2 SYDVKM. The CDR3 consists of 17 residues. The CDR3 loop reads CAGSPLGQVVFQETQYF. As DNA, the CDR3 is TGTGCCGGCAGTCCCCTCGGACAGGTCGTATTCCAAGAGACCCAGTACTTC.

This chain uses TRBV2 with TRBJ1-4, with 12 bases lining up with TRBD1. V lost 6 bases, J lost 7 bases, and 6 bases stayed unmatched. The CDR3 loop spans 15 amino acids. The germline CDR1 and CDR2 sequences are SNHLY and FYNNEI. The CDR3 reads CASRGTGGFGEKLFF. The CDR3 nucleotides read TGTGCCAGCAGGGGGACAGGGGGCTTTGGTGAAAAACTGTTTTTT.

CDR3 DNA: TGTGCCAGTCACGCCCGACAGGGGGATTCACCCCTCCACTTT. Translating gives CASHARQGDSPLHF. The rearrangement uses TRBV6-5 and TRBJ1-6, with 9 bases lining up with TRBD1. V dropped 9 bases and J dropped 8; count of bases not matched to a gene: 8. CDR3 size: 14 residues. Germline V lookup: CDR1 MNHEY, CDR2 SVGAGI.

This chain links TRBV5-8 with TRBJ1-1; the D gene is possibly TRBD1 (6 bases). The CDR3 is 11 residues long. Trimming removed 5 bases at V and 7 bases at J, with 9 bases between. Per the germline V gene, CDR1 is SGHTS and CDR2 is YDEGEE. The CDR3 is CASRTTGEAFF. In nucleotides, the CDR3 is TGTGCCAGCAGGACGACAGGTGAAGCTTTCTTT.

The CDR3 loop is CASSAPGQGYGYTF. The CDR3 bases are TGTGCCAGCAGCGCACCGGGACAGGGATATGGCTACACCTTC. The chain uses TRBV7-9 and TRBJ1-2, with 9 positions matching TRBD1. From germline, CDR1 is SEHNR and CDR2 FQNEAQ (reference sequence). With 5 bases clipped from V and 5 bases from J, the junction kept 6 bases outside the gene matches. The CDR3 is 14 residues long. The full variable domain, completed using reference TRBV7-9 and TRBJ1-2, is DTGVSQNPRHKITKRGQNVTFRCDPISEHNRLYWYRQTLGQGPEFLTYFQNEAQLEKSRLLSDRFSAERPKGSFSTLEIQRTEQGDSAMYLCASSAPGQGYGYTFGSGTRLTVV.